This T cell receptor (beta chain) emerged from a study of blood T cell repertoires in COVID-19. Libraries were prepared by immunoSEQ multiplex PCR; TCRdb keeps only in-frame clonotypes and omits some of them. The data contain a few hundred thousand clones, roughly nine tenths of them seen just once; the ten biggest clones take up 8.3%. The TCR comes from a woman aged 60-75 years who had recovered from COVID-19. The sequenced sample was PBMCs or T cells enriched from blood (not recorded which).

For the CDR3, the DNA is TGTGCCAGCTCACCGGCAGTAGGAGGCTATGGCTACACCTTC. Protein sequence: CASSPAVGGYGYTF. The chain links TRBV18 to TRBJ1-2; D gene ambiguous. In germline, CDR1 is KGHSH, CDR2 LQKENI. Trimming took off 3 bases at V and 4 bases at J, with 12 bases between the two ends. The CDR3 sequence is 14 residues long. The full variable domain, in which reference TRBV18 and TRBJ1-2 provide the parts outside the CDR3, is NAGVMQNPRHLVRRRGQEARLRCSPMKGHSHVYWYRQLPEEGLKFMVYLQKENIIDESGMPKERFSAEFPKEGPSILRIQQVVRGDSAAYFCASSPAVGGYGYTFGSGTRLTVV.